Included here is one T cell receptor (beta chain) sequence, with context. Antigen specificity is unknown. MiXCR, applied by TCRdb to the 5' RACE reads, yields one record per CDR3 protein. Seen here are around 90,000 distinct CDR3 sequences, less than 15% observed once, and the top ten hold around two fifths. The data were obtained in a study of T-cell memory formation after mild COVID-19. Germline V CDR1 and CDR2: SGHVS, FNYEAQ. CDR3 length equals 18 residues. Germline trimming cut 5 bases from V and 1 base from J; bases unmatched to any gene: 10. General study findings and limits: Prior to infection, memory already included some responding clones, suggesting cross-reactive memory joined. Contracting clones from day 15 to 85 had balanced CD4/CD8; later expanders favoured CD4+.

This chain links TRBV7-6 with TRBJ2-6; 8 nucleotides match TRBD2. The sequencing input was PBMCs or a T cell subset sorted from them (not recorded which). The receptor's source is a man aged 18 to 30 who had mild COVID-19 (a few samples of this study predate the infection). Cell type and time point are not known. CDR3 in DNA: TGTGCCAGCAGCCGCCCCCGGGAGGGGAGGTCTGGGGCCAACGTCCTGACTTTC. Its protein is CASSRPREGRSGANVLTF. Combining the CDR3 with reference TRBV7-6 and TRBJ2-6 gives the whole variable domain GAGVSQSPRYKVTKRGQDVALRCDPISGHVSLYWYRQALGQGPEFLTYFNYEAQQDKSGLPNDRFSAERPEGSISTLTIQRTEQRDSAMYRCASSRPREGRSGANVLTFGAGSRLTVL.